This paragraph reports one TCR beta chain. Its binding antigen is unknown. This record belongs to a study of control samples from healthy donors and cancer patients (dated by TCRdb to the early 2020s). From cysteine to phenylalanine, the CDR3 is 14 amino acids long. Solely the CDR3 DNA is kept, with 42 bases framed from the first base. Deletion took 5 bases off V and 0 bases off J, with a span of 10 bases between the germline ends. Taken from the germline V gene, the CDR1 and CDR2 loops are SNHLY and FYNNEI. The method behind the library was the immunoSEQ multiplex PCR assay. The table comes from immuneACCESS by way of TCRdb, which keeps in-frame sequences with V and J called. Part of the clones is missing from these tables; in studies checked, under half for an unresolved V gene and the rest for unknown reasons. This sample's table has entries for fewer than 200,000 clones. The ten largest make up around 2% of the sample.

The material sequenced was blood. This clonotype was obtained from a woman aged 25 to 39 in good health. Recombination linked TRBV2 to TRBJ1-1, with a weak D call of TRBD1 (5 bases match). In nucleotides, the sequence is TGTGCCAGCAGTTGGACAAACATGAACACTGAAGCTTTCTTT. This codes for CASSWTNMNTEAFF.